Presented here are 14 T cell receptor beta chains from one specimen sequenced in a study of tumor-infiltrating lymphocytes in oesophageal squamous cell carcinoma. MiXCR, applied by TCRdb to the PCR reads, yields one record per CDR3 protein. Of some 21,000 distinct CDR3 sequences listed, 35% to 45% are singletons. Sequencing was carried out using esophageal tumor tissue. The source of these receptors is a male donor with esophageal squamous cell carcinoma.

A few counts support this clonotype. This could be a read error, since a much larger clone is one nucleotide away. The chain uses TRBV11-2 and TRBJ2-3; D possibly corresponds to TRBD2 (5 bases). The CDR3 is 11 amino acids. V was clipped by 1 base and J by 14 bases, with 10 bases between them. Germline V gene lookup returns CDR1 SGHAT and CDR2 FQNNGV. CDR3 sequence: CASSLVGELYF. As DNA, the CDR3 is TGTGCCAGCAGCTTAGTCGGGGAGCTGTATTTT. Complete variable domain (other parts from reference TRBV11-2 and TRBJ2-3): EAGVAQSPRYKIIEKRQSVAFWCNPISGHATLYWYQQILGQGPKLLIQFQNNGVVDDSQLPKDRFSAERLKGVDSTLKIQPAKLEDSAVYLCASSLVGELYFGPGTRLTVL.

This clonotype was seen a few times. In DNA, the CDR3 is TGTGCCAGCAGCTTAGCCATCGGGACGACGAATGAGCAGTTCTTC. This sequence encodes CASSLAIGTTNEQFF. The chain carries TRBV7-9 and TRBJ2-5, with D tentatively TRBD1 or TRBD2 (5 bases each). The J call may be incorrect, as the DNA end agrees better with TRBJ2-1. Germline loops: CDR1 SEHNR, CDR2 FQNEAQ (reference sequence). CDR3 length: 15 amino acids.

This clonotype was picked up many times. The V call is TRBV6-1, the J call TRBJ2-2; D is unresolved. The CDR3 spans 14 residues. Trimming shortened V by 7 bases and J by 1 base, and 10 bases separated the two germline ends. The germline V gene has CDR1 MNHNS and CDR2 SASEGT. The CDR3 here is CASTSTMNTGELFF. In DNA form, the CDR3 reads TGTGCCAGCACGTCTACGATGAACACCGGGGAGCTGTTTTTT.

V and J are TRBV7-2 and TRBJ2-1; D is unresolved. The DNA matches TRBJ2-7 better at its end, which makes the J call doubtful. Per germline, CDR1 SGHTA and CDR2 FQGNSA. The CDR3 is 15 residues long. This chain's CDR3 is CASSLDLSSYNEQYF. The CDR3, as DNA: TGTGCCAGCAGCTTAGATCTTAGCTCCTACAATGAGCAGTACTTC.

The gene calls are TRBV7-6 and TRBJ2-2; D is undetermined. The germline V and J ends were trimmed by 5 bases and 5 bases, with 12 bases remaining between them. This CDR3 contains 14 residues. Germline V CDR1 and CDR2: SGHVS, FNYEAQ. CDR3 coding DNA: TGTGCCAGCAGCCCGACGGTTAGGACCGGGGAGCTGTTTTTT. Protein: CASSPTVRTGELFF.

Ten or more counts support this clonotype. This chain uses TRBV6-1 with TRBJ1-5, with TRBD1 matching 10 bases. CDR1 is MNHNS, CDR2 SASEGT, per germline. V gave up 11 bases and J gave up 5 bases; unmatched junction bases: 3. CDR3 size: 12 residues. CDR3 DNA sequence: TGTGCCGCCGGGACAGGGGATCAGCCCCAGCATTTT. Translated: CAAGTGDQPQHF.

The chain links TRBV28 to TRBJ2-3; 10 bases align to TRBD1. The CDR3 runs to 15 residues. V was clipped by 5 bases and J by 3 bases; unmatched bases: 5. Per the germline V gene, CDR1 is MDHEN and CDR2 is SYDVKM. CDR3 loop: CASSRDRGWTDTQYF. The CDR3 nucleotides are TGTGCCAGCAGTCGGGACAGGGGTTGGACAGATACGCAGTATTTT.

In this sample, this clonotype turned up a few times. The junction differs from germline at one of its ends, possibly a read error. The rearrangement joins TRBV6-1 to TRBJ2-3; D unresolved. Germline V gives CDR1 MNHNS, CDR2 SASEGT. The CDR3 loop spans 14 amino acids. The CDR3 region has the DNA TGTGCCAGCACTGAAGCCGTTTTTGCAGATACGCAGTATTTT. Its translation: CASTEAVFADTQYF.

In this sample, this clonotype turned up many times. This chain uses TRBV6-1 with TRBJ2-2; D may be TRBD2 (6 bases). The ends were cut back, 1 base at V and 1 base at J, with 13 bases in the middle. The CDR3 covers 17 residues. Germline V gives CDR1 MNHNS, CDR2 SASEGT. In DNA, the CDR3 is TGTGCCAGCAGTGAAGGGATGGGGGGAGGGAACACCGGGGAGCTGTTTTTT. It codes for CASSEGMGGGNTGELFF.

V gene TRBV6-1 combines with J gene TRBJ2-1, with TRBD1 matching 9 bases. Germline trimming cut 5 bases from V and 5 bases from J; bases unmatched to any gene: 1. Germline assignment: CDR1 MNHNS and CDR2 SASEGT. The CDR3 is 13 amino acids. The CDR3 DNA sequence: TGTGCCAGCAGTAACAGGGGGCACAATGAGCAGTTCTTC. It yields the protein CASSNRGHNEQFF.

The chain is built from TRBV7-6 and TRBJ2-3; 7 nucleotides align to TRBD1. J gave up 0 bases and V 0 bases, and 3 bases lay outside the gene matches. Germline V CDR1 and CDR2: SGHVS, FNYEAQ. This CDR3 has 16 residues. DNA of the CDR3: TGTGCCAGCAGCTTAGCGGGGACAGAAAGCACAGATACGCAGTATTTT. Translating it yields CASSLAGTESTDTQYF.

In this sample, this clonotype turned up many times. The chain uses TRBV6-1 and TRBJ2-2; the D gene is possibly TRBD1 (5 bases). Germline assignment: CDR1 MNHNS and CDR2 SASEGT. V was trimmed by 6 bases and J by 0 bases, leaving 11 bases between them. The CDR3 totals 15 residues. This CDR3 is CASRIDRSNTGELFF. The CDR3 coding sequence is TGTGCCAGCAGAATCGACAGATCGAACACCGGGGAGCTGTTTTTT.

This clonotype was detected ten times or more. V usage is TRBV6-6 and J usage is TRBJ1-4; no definite D call. This CDR3 has 14 amino acids. Germline loops: CDR1 MNHNY, CDR2 SVGAGI (reference sequence). Trimming left V 0 bases short and J 4 bases short, with 6 bases between. CDR3 loop: CASSYSIFNEKLFF. The CDR3 DNA is TGTGCCAGCAGTTACTCGATCTTTAATGAAAAACTGTTTTTT.

The chain recombines TRBV11-3 with TRBJ1-1; 7 nucleotides agree with TRBD1. V trimming: 3 bases; J trimming: 0 bases; junction bases outside the gene matches: 1. This CDR3 comprises 14 residues. CDR1 SGHNT and CDR2 YENEEA come from the germline V gene. CDR3 region: CASSLGQMNTEAFF. Written as DNA, the CDR3 is TGTGCCAGCAGCTTGGGACAGATGAACACTGAAGCTTTCTTT.